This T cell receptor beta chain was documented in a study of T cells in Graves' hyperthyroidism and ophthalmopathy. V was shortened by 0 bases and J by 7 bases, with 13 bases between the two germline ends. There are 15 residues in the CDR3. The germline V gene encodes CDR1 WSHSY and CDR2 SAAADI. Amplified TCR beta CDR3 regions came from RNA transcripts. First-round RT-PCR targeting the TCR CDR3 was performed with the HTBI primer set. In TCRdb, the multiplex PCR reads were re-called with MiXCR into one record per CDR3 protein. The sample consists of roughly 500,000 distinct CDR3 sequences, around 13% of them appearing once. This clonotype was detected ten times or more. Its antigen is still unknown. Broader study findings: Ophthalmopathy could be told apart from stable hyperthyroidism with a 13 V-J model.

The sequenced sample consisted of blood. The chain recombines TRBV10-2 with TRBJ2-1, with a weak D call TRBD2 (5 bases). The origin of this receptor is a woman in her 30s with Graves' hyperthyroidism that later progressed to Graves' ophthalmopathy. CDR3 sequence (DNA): TGCGCCAGCAGTGAGTCCCCCAGCGGAAGAAATGAGCAGTTCTTC. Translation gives CASSESPSGRNEQFF.